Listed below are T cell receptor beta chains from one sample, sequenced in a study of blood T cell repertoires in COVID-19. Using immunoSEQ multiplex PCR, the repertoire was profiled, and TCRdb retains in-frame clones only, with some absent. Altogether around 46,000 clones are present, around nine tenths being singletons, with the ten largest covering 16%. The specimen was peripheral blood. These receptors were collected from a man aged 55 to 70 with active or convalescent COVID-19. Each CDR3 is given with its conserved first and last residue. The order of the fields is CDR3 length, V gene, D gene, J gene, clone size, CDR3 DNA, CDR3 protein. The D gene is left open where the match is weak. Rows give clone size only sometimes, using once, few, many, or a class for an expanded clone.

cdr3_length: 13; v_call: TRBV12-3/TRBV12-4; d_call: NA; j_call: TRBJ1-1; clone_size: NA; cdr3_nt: TGTGCCAGCAGTTTGACAGCGAACACTGAAGCTTTCTTT; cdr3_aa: CASSLTANTEAFF
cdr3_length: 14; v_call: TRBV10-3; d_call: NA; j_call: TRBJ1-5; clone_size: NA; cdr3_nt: TGTGCCATCAGTGAGTTCCGGAGCAATCAGCCCCAGCATTTT; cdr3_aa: CAISEFRSNQPQHF
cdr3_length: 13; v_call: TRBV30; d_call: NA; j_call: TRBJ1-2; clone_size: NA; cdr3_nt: TGTGCCTCGACCCGGGGGGGCGGCTATGGCTACACCTTC; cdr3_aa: CASTRGGGYGYTF
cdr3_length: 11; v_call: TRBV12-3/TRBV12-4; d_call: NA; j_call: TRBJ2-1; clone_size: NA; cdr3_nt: TGTGCCAGCAGTTCGGGGGATGAGCAGTTCTTC; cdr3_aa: CASSSGDEQFF
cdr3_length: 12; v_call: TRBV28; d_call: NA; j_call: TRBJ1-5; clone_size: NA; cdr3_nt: TGTGCCAGCAGGGGCAGTAATCAGCCCCAGCATTTT; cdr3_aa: CASRGSNQPQHF
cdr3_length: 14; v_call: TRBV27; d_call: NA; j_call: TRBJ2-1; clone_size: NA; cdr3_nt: TGTGCCAGCAGTCTGGACAGTCCTGTTGGGGAGCAGTTCTTC; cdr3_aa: CASSLDSPVGEQFF
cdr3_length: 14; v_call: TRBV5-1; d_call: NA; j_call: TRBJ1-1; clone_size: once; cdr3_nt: TGCGCCAGCAGCCCCGGGACGGCGGGGACTGAAGCTTTCTTT; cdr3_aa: CASSPGTAGTEAFF
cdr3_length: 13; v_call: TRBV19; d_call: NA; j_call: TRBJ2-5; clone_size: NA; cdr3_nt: TGTGCCAGTAGAGCAGGGGCCCAAGAGACCCAGTACTTC; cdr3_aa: CASRAGAQETQYF
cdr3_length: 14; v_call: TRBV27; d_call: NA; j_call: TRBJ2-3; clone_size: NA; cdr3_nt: TGTGCCAGCAGTTTATATGAGAGCACAGATACGCAGTATTTT; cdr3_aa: CASSLYESTDTQYF
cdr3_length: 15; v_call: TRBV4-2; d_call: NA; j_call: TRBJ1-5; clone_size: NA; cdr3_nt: TGTGCCAGCAGCCAAGATCTGGAGGACAATCAGCCCCAGCATTTT; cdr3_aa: CASSQDLEDNQPQHF
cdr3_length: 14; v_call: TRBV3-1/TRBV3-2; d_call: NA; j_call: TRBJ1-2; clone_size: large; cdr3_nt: TGTGCCAGCAGCCAAGTGGTACAGCCCTATGGCTACACCTTC; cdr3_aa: CASSQVVQPYGYTF
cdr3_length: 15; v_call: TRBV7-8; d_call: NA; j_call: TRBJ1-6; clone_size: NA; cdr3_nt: TGTGCCAGCAGCATGAGTGCTATCGGGAATTCACCCCTCCACTTT; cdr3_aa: CASSMSAIGNSPLHF
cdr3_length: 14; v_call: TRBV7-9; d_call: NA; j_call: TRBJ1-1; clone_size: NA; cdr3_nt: TGTGCCAGCAGCTTAGCAGCTGGTTTCACTGAAGCTTTCTTT; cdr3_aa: CASSLAAGFTEAFF
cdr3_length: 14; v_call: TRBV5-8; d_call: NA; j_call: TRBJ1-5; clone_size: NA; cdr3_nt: TGTGCCAGCAGCTTGGTCCAGCGGAATCAGCCCCAGCATTTT; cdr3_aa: CASSLVQRNQPQHF
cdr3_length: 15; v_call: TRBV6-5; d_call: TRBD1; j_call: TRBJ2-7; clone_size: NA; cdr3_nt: TGTGCCAGCAGAGTTGCCGGGCAGGGGGCAATCGAGCAGTACTTC; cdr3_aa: CASRVAGQGAIEQYF
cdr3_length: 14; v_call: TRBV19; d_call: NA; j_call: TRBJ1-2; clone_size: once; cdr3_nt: TGTGCCAGTAGTATGGGGTCACAGGGATATGGCTACACCTTC; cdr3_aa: CASSMGSQGYGYTF
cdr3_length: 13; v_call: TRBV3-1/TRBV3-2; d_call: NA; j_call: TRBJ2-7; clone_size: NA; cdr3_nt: TGTGCCAGCAGCCAAGCTAGGTCTCGGGAGCAGTACTTC; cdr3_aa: CASSQARSREQYF
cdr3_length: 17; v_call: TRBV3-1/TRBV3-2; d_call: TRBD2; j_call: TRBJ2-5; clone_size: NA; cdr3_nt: TGTGCCAGCAGCCAAGGACCTAGCGGGGGGTACCAAGAGACCCAGTACTTC; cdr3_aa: CASSQGPSGGYQETQYF
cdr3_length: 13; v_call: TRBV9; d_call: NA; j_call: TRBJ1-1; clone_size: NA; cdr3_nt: TGTGCCAGCAAACCTTCGGGGGGCACTGAAGCTTTCTTT; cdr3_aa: CASKPSGGTEAFF
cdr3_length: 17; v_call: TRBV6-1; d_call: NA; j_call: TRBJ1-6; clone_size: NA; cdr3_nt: TGTGCCAGCAGTGTGCAGCCCGGAAGACAGTATAATTCACCCCTCCACTTT; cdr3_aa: CASSVQPGRQYNSPLHF
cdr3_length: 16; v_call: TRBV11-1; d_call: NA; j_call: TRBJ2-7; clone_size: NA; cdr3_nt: TGTGCCAGCAGCTTAGATCCCCCGTCAGGGATCCACGAGCAGTACTTC; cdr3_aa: CASSLDPPSGIHEQYF
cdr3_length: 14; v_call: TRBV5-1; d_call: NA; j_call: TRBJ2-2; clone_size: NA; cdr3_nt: TGCGCCAGCAGCTTGGGGCAGGGGACCGGGGAGCTGTTTTTT; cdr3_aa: CASSLGQGTGELFF
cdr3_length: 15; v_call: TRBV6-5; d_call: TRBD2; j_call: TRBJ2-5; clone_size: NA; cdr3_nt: TGTGCCAGCAGTTGGGGCGGGGGGGCCCGAGAGACCCAGTACTTC; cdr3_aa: CASSWGGGARETQYF
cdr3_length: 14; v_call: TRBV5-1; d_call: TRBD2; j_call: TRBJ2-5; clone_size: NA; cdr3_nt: TGCGCCAGCAGTACGGGACTAGCGGAAGAGACCCAGTACTTC; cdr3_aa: CASSTGLAEETQYF
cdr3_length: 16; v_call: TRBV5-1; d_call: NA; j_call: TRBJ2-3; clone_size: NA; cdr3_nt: TGCGCCAGCAGCTTGGCCTCCGGACCAGCGGTGGATACGCAGTATTTT; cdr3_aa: CASSLASGPAVDTQYF
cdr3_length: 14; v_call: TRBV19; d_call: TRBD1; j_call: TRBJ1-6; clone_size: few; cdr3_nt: TGTGCCAGTAGTATCACAGGGGAAGATTCACCCCTCCACTTT; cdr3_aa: CASSITGEDSPLHF
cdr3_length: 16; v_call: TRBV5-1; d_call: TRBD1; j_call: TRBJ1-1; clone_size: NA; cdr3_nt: TGCGCCAGCAGACGAAACCCCGGGACAGATAACACTGAAGCTTTCTTT; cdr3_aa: CASRRNPGTDNTEAFF
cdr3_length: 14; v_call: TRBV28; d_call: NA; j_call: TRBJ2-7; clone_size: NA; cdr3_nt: TGTGCCACCCTGGGGCAGCGCAGCTCCTACGAGCAGTACTTC; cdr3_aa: CATLGQRSSYEQYF
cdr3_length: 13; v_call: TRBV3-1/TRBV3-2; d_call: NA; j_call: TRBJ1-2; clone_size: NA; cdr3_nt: TGTGCCAGCAGCCAAGATGCCCGCGGAAGCTACACCTTC; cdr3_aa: CASSQDARGSYTF
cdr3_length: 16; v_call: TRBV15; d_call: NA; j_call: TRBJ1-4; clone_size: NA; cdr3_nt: TGTGCCACCAGCATAACACTGGGAGCAGGCGGTGAAAAACTGTTTTTT; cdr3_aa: CATSITLGAGGEKLFF
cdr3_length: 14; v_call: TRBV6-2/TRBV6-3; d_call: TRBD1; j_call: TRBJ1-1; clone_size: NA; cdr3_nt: TGTGCCAGCAGTTACCTGGGACAGTCCACTGAAGCTTTCTTT; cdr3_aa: CASSYLGQSTEAFF
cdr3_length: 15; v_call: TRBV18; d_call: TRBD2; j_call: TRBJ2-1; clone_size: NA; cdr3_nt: TGTGCCAGCTCACCAGGCGGGGGGGCTGACAATGAGCAGTTCTTC; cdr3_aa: CASSPGGGADNEQFF
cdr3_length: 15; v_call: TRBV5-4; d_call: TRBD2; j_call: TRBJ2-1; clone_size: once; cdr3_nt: TGTGCCAGCAGCCAGGTAGCGGGGGTGTTCAATGAGCAGTTCTTC; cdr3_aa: CASSQVAGVFNEQFF
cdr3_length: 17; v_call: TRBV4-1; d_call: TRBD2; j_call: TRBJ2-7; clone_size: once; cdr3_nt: TGCGCCAGCAGCCAAGACCCACTAGCGGGGGTCCCCTACGAGCAGTACTTC; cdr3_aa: CASSQDPLAGVPYEQYF
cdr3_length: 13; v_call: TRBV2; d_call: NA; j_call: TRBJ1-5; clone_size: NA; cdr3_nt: TGTGCCAGCAGTGTCTCCAGCAATCAGCCCCAGCATTTT; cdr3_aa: CASSVSSNQPQHF
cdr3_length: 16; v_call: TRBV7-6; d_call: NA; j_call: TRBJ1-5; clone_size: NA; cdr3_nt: TGTGCCAGCAGCTTAGGGACAGTGAGTAGCAATCAGCCCCAGCATTTT; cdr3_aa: CASSLGTVSSNQPQHF
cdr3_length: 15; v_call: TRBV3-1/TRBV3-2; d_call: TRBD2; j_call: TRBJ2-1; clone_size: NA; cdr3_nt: TGTGCCAGCAGCCCCCGGACTAGCGGAAACAATGAGCAGTTCTTC; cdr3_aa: CASSPRTSGNNEQFF
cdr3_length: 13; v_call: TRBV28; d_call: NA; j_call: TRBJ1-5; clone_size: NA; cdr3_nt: TGTGCCAGCACCGACTATAGCAATCAGCCCCAGCATTTT; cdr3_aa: CASTDYSNQPQHF
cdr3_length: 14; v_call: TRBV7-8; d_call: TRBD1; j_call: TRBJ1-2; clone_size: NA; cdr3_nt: TGTGCCAGCAGCCGCGGACAGGGCAACTATGGCTACACCTTC; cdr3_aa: CASSRGQGNYGYTF
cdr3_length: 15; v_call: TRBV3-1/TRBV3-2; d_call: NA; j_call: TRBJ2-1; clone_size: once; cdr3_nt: TGTGCCAGCAGCCCGCGGGACCTCTCCTACAATGAGCAGTTCTTC; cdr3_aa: CASSPRDLSYNEQFF
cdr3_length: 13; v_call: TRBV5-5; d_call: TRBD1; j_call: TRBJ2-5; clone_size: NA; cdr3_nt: TGTGCCAGCAGCGGGACAGGGGAAGAGACCCAGTACTTC; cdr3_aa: CASSGTGEETQYF
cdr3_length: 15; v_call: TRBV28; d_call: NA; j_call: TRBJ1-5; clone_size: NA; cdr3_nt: TGTGCCAGCACCGACGGGGGAAATAGCAATCAGCCCCAGCATTTT; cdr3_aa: CASTDGGNSNQPQHF
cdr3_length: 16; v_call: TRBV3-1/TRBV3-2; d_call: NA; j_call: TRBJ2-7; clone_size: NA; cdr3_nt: TGTGCCAGCAGCCAACCTTCGAGGGGGGGCAAGTACGAGCAGTACTTC; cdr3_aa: CASSQPSRGGKYEQYF
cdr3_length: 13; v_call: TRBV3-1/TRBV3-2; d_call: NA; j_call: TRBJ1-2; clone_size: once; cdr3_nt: TGTGCCAGCAGCCCCGCCAGGGGAGTTGGCTACACCTTC; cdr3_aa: CASSPARGVGYTF
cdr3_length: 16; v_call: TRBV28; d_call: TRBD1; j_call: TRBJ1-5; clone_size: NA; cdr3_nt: TGTGCCAGCAGGCAATTAGGGACAGCTAGCAATCAGCCCCAGCATTTT; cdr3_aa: CASRQLGTASNQPQHF
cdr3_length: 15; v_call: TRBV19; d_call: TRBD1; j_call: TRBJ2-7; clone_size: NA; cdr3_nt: TGTGCCAGTAGTAGGGGACAGCTCTCTTCCTACGAGCAGTACTTC; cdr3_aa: CASSRGQLSSYEQYF
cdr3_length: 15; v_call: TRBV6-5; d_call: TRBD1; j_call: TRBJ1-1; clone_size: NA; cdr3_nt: TGTGCCAGCAGCAGGAGGGGAGACAGGGGCCCTGAAGCTTTCTTT; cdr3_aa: CASSRRGDRGPEAFF
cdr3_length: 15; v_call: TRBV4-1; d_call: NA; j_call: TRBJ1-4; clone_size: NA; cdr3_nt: TGCGCCAGCAGCCAGGGGCCTACAACTAATGAAAAACTGTTTTTT; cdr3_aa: CASSQGPTTNEKLFF
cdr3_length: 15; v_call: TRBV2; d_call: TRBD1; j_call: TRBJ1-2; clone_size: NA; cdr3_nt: TGTGCCAGCATCCGGAATCGACAGGGGGGAGGTGGCTACACCTTC; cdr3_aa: CASIRNRQGGGGYTF
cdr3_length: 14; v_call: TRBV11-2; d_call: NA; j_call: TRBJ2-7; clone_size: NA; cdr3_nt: TGTGCCAGCAGCTTAGATACGGTTGTAAGCGAGCAGTACTTC; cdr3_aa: CASSLDTVVSEQYF
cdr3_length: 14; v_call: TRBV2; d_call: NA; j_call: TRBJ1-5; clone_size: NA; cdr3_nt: TGTGCCAGCAACCCGGGGGGTATATCAGAACCCCAGCATTTT; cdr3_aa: CASNPGGISEPQHF
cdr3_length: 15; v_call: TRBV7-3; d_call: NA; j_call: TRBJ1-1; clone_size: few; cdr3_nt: TGTGCCAGCAGCTTATCCGCGACAGCCAACACTGAAGCTTTCTTT; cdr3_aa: CASSLSATANTEAFF
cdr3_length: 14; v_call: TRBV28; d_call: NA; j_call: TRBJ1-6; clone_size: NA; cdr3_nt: TGTGCCAGCAGTCAAGCAGGCTATAATTCACCCCTCCACTTT; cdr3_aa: CASSQAGYNSPLHF